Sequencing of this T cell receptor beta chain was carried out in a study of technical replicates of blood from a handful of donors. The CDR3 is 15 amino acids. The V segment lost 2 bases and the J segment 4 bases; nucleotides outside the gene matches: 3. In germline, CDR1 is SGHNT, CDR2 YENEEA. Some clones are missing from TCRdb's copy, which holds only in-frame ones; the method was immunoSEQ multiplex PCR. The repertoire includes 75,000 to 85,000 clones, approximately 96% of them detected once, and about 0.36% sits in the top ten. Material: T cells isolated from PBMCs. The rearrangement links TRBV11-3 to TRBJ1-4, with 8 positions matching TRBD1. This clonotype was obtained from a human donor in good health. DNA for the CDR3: TGTGCCAGCAGCTTAACACAGGGGGTTAATGAAAAACTGTTTTTT. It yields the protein CASSLTQGVNEKLFF.